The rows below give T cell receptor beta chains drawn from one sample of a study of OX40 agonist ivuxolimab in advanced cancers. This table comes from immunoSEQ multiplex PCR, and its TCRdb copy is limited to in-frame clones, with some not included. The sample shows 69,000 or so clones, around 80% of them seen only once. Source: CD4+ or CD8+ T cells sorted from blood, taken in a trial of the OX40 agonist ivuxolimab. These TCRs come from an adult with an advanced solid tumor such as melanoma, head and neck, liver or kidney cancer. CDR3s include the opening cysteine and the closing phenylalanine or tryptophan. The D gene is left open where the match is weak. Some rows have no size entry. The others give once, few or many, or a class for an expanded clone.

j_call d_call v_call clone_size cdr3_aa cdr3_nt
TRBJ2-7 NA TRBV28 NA CASTPGSSYEQYF TGTGCCAGCACCCCAGGGAGCTCCTACGAGCAGTACTTC
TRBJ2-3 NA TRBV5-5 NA CASSSGFSTDTQYF TGTGCCAGCAGTTCTGGGTTTAGCACAGATACGCAGTATTTT
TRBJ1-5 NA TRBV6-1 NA CASSEGEEQPQHF TGTGCCAGCAGTGAAGGGGAGGAACAGCCCCAGCATTTT
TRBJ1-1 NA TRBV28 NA CASIRRGTEAFF TGTGCCAGCATCCGCCGGGGGACTGAAGCTTTCTTT
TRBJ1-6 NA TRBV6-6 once CASSYKVGSPLHF TGTGCCAGCAGTTACAAGGTTGGCTCACCCCTCCACTTT
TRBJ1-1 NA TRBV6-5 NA CASSRAMNTEAFF TGTGCCAGTTCGAGGGCAATGAACACTGAAGCTTTCTTT
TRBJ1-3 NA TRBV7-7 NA CASSQDVGNTIYF TGTGCTAGCAGCCAGGACGTAGGAAACACCATATATTTT
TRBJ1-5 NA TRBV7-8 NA CASSLGVGENQPQHF TGTGCCAGCAGCCTTGGGGTTGGCGAAAATCAGCCCCAGCATTTT
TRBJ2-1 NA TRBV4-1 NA CASSRAGVVLNYNEQFF TGCGCCAGCAGCCGCGCAGGGGTAGTCTTGAACTACAATGAGCAGTTCTTC
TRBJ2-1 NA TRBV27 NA CASRHPGTPKGGEQFF TGTGCCAGCAGGCACCCCGGGACTCCTAAAGGAGGTGAGCAGTTCTTC
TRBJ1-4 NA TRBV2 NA CASSTDLTPISEKLFF TGTGCCAGCAGTACCGACCTGACACCAATAAGTGAAAAACTGTTTTTT
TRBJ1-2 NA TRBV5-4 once CASSWGDYGYTF TGTGCCAGCAGCTGGGGGGACTATGGCTACACCTTC
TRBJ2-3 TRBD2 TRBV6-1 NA CATEGTSFYTDTQYF TGTGCCACCGAAGGGACTAGTTTTTACACAGATACGCAGTATTTT
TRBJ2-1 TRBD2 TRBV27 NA CASSLPRTSGVVYNEQFF TGTGCCAGCAGTTTACCTCGGACTAGCGGGGTCGTCTACAATGAGCAGTTCTTC
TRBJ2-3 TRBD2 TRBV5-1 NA CASSQGGGAGDTQYF TGCGCCAGCAGCCAAGGCGGGGGGGCTGGAGATACGCAGTATTTT
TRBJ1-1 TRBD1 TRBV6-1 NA CASSDTGQGSGTEAFF TGTGCCAGCAGTGACACCGGACAGGGCTCCGGCACTGAAGCTTTCTTT
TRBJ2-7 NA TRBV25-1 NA CASSSYTAEQYF TGTGCCAGCAGTAGTTACACCGCCGAGCAGTACTTC
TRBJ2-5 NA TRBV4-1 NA CASSQDRGRSRGETQYF TGCGCCAGCAGCCAAGATAGGGGTCGATCGAGGGGAGAGACCCAGTACTTC